Each of the 3 T cell receptor beta chains below was sequenced from the same sample in a study of cytomegalovirus exposure and HLA in healthy donors. 60 Vbeta and 13 Jbeta primers were used in PCR. Libraries were prepared by immunoSEQ multiplex PCR; TCRdb keeps only in-frame clonotypes and omits some of them. The table shows over 120,000 clones, with around 86% occurring only once. Sequencing input: PBMCs. Every receptor here comes from a woman aged 25-40 years in good health and CMV-seronegative.

V is TRBV7-2 and J is TRBJ2-5; D is unclear. The CDR3 covers 14 residues. CDR1 and CDR2 (germline): SGHTA, FQGNSA. Trimming left V 1 base short and J 7 bases short, with 13 bases between. DNA for the CDR3: TGTGCCAGCAGCTTAGACCCTCTCTCCGGGACCCAGTACTTC. Protein: CASSLDPLSGTQYF.

This clone was detected once. The chain carries TRBV7-9 and TRBJ1-2, with D uncertain. With 1 base removed from V and 5 bases from J, the gap between germline ends came to 14 bases. Germline V gene data show CDR1 as SEHNR and CDR2 as FQNEAQ (reference sequence). The CDR3 loop spans 15 amino acids. The DNA for the CDR3 is TGTGCCAGCAGCTTAGAGAGAAGGGAGGGATATGGCTACACCTTC. Translated: CASSLERREGYGYTF.

The chain employs TRBV5-4 and TRBJ2-5, with a weak D call TRBD1 (5 bases). Germline assignment: CDR1 SGHNT and CDR2 YYREEE (reference sequence). Deletions cut 4 bases from V and 4 bases from J, with 14 bases between. This CDR3 has 14 residues. The CDR3 reads CASSGPRAGETQYF. In nucleotides, the CDR3 is TGTGCCAGCAGCGGTCCCAGGGCCGGAGAGACCCAGTACTTC.